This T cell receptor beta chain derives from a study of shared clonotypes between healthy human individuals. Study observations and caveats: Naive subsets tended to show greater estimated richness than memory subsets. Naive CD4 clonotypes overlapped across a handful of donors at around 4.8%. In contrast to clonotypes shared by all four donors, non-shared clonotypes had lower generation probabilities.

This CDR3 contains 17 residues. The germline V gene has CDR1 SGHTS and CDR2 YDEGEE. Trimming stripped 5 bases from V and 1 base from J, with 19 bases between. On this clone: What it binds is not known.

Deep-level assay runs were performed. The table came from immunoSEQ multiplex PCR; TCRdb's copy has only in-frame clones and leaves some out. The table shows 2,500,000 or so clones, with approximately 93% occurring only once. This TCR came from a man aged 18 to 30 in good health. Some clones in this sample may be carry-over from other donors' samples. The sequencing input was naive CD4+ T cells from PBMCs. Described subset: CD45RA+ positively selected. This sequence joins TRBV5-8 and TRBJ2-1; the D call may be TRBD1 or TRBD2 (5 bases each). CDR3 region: CASSLYRGDSSYNEQFF. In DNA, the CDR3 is TGTGCCAGCAGTCTCTATAGGGGAGACAGTTCCTACAATGAGCAGTTCTTC.